One and the same sample provided the 28 T cell receptor beta chains below, sequenced in a study of blood T cell repertoires in COVID-19. The protocol was immunoSEQ multiplex PCR, while the TCRdb copy is restricted to in-frame clones and leaves out a portion. The sample contains 350,000 to 500,000 clones, roughly 90% of which appear only once. The sample taken for sequencing was peripheral blood. These receptor sequences come from a man aged 18 to 30 with COVID-19, enrolled during active disease.

V usage is TRBV19 and J usage is TRBJ2-7; perhaps TRBD2 as D (6 bases). V was pared by 6 bases and J by 2 bases, with 14 bases between. CDR1 is LNHDA, CDR2 SQIVND, per germline (reference sequence). This CDR3 has 14 residues. The CDR3 region is CASRRDPYTYEQYF. In DNA, the CDR3 is TGTGCCAGTAGGCGGGACCCTTATACCTACGAGCAGTACTTC.

The chain couples TRBV24-1 to TRBJ1-4, with 9 bases matching TRBD1. Germline loops: CDR1 KGHDR, CDR2 SFDVKD. CDR3 size: 16 residues. Unmatched junction bases numbered 11, after V lost 10 bases and J lost 3 bases. CDR3 in amino acids: CATSGQGTLSNEKLFF. The DNA of the CDR3 is TGTGCCACTTCCGGACAGGGGACGTTGTCTAATGAAAAACTGTTTTTT.

The chain is built from TRBV19 and TRBJ1-2; D remains unclear. Germline CDR1 reads LNHDA; CDR2 reads SQIVND (reference sequence). This CDR3 is built from 13 residues. Trimming cost V 3 bases and J 6 bases, with 11 bases left between them. The CDR3 loop is CASSIIEPNGYTF. As DNA, the CDR3 is TGTGCCAGTAGTATTATAGAACCTAATGGCTACACCTTC.

This chain links TRBV5-8 with TRBJ2-3; 15 bases map to TRBD2. In germline, CDR1 is SGHTS, CDR2 YDEGEE. Unmatched junction bases numbered 4, after V lost 3 bases and J lost 2 bases. The CDR3 contains 17 residues. This CDR3 is CASSSGTSGGFTDTQYF. The CDR3 coding sequence is TGTGCCAGCAGCTCAGGGACTAGCGGGGGGTTCACAGATACGCAGTATTTT. Full variable domain (rest looked up from reference TRBV5-8 and TRBJ2-3): EAGVTQSPTHLIKTRGQQATLRCSPISGHTSVYWYQQALGLGLQFLLWYDEGEERNRGNFPPRFSGRQFPNYSSELNVNALELEDSALYLCASSSGTSGGFTDTQYFGPGTRLTVL.

The chain recombines TRBV6-4 with TRBJ2-1; the match to TRBD1 covers 7 bases. Germline CDR1 is MRHNA and CDR2 is SNTAGT. V was pared by 5 bases and J by 5 bases, with 9 bases of the junction left unmatched. This CDR3 is built from 15 residues. Written as DNA, the CDR3 is TGTGCCAGCAGTTCAACCGGGACAGCAAACAATGAGCAGTTCTTC. Encoded protein: CASSSTGTANNEQFF.

The chain has TRBV3-1 (or the pseudogene TRBV3-2) and TRBJ1-2; TRBD1 agrees at 8 bases. J lost 8 bases, V lost 4 bases, and 18 bases had no gene match. CDR3 length: 17 amino acids. Germline V gene data show CDR1 as LGHDT and CDR2 as YNNKEL (reference sequence). The CDR3 reads CASSRQAGDRLGRGYTF. The DNA of the CDR3 is TGTGCCAGCAGCCGTCAGGCCGGGGACAGGTTGGGTAGGGGCTACACCTTC.

As for this clone: A junction end diverges from the germline sequence, so it may reflect a read error. The V and J genes are TRBV7-9 and TRBJ2-1; weak D call: TRBD2 (7 bases). CDR3 length equals 15 residues. Germline loops: CDR1 SEHNR, CDR2 FQNEAQ (reference sequence). The CDR3 loop is CASRLGGGPTHEQFF. The CDR3 coding sequence is TGTGCCAGCAGGTTAGGGGGGGGCCCGACGCATGAGCAGTTCTTC.

The gene calls are TRBV7-9 and TRBJ2-1; 7 bases map to TRBD1. Trimming removed 2 bases from V and 9 bases from J; junction bases left unmatched: 10. CDR1 SEHNR and CDR2 FQNEAQ come from the germline V gene (reference sequence). There are 15 residues in the CDR3. The CDR3 region is CASSLHRGKLGEQFF. CDR3 coding DNA: TGTGCCAGCAGCTTACACAGGGGAAAATTGGGTGAGCAGTTCTTC.

V is TRBV10-3 and J is TRBJ2-7; 12 bases are shared with TRBD2. The germline gives CDR1 ENHRY, CDR2 SYGVKD. This CDR3 region has 17 residues. V dropped 0 bases and J dropped 7; count of bases not matched to a gene: 10. CDR3 sequence reads: CAISESLLAGGPGEQYF. CDR3 coding DNA: TGTGCCATCAGTGAGTCTCTTCTAGCGGGAGGGCCGGGAGAGCAGTACTTC.

Turning to this clone: This same CDR3 is encoded by further DNA sequences in the sample. The V call is TRBV3-1 (or the pseudogene TRBV3-2), the J call TRBJ1-1, with a tentative D call TRBD1 (5 bases). The CDR3 loop spans 13 amino acids. In germline, CDR1 is LGHDT, CDR2 YNNKEL (reference sequence). V was clipped by 0 bases and J by 4 bases, with 6 bases between them. The CDR3, as DNA: TGTGCCAGCAGCCAAGAGGGGGGCACTGAAGCTTTCTTT. Protein: CASSQEGGTEAFF.

The rearrangement joins TRBV5-5 to TRBJ2-2, with 12 bases aligning to TRBD2. This CDR3 contains 17 residues. Germline CDR1 SGHKS, CDR2 YYEKEE (reference sequence). V was clipped by 5 bases and J by 6 bases; unmatched bases: 11. The CDR3 spells CASRERTSGADAGELFF. CDR3 coding DNA: TGTGCCAGCAGGGAGAGGACTAGCGGGGCGGATGCCGGGGAGCTGTTTTTT.

The genes are TRBV21-1 and TRBJ2-7; the table calls TRBD1, which could not be checked here. TRBV21-1 is listed as a pseudogene. The length of the CDR3 is 14 residues. Here the CDR3 reads CASTDSYSSYEQYF. The CDR3, as DNA: TGTGCCAGCACCGACAGTTATAGCTCCTACGAGCAGTACTTC.

This rearrangement joins TRBV5-5 to TRBJ1-4, with D tentatively TRBD1 (6 bases). V was clipped by 3 bases and J by 4 bases, with 10 bases between them. Germline CDR1 reads SGHKS; CDR2 reads YYEKEE (reference sequence). The CDR3 sequence is 14 residues long. CDR3 region: CASSWTARNEKLFF. CDR3 sequence (DNA): TGTGCCAGCAGCTGGACAGCACGTAATGAAAAACTGTTTTTT.

The chain employs TRBV7-2 and TRBJ2-4, with D hard to call. Germline V gene data show CDR1 as SGHTA and CDR2 as FQGNSA. CDR3 length: 13 amino acids. V lost 6 bases and J lost 6, with 12 bases in between. The CDR3: CASSPLAGNIQYF. Here the CDR3 DNA reads TGTGCCAGCAGTCCTTTAGCTGGAAACATTCAGTACTTC.

This clone was found once. The J gene is TRBJ2-5, the V gene TRBV7-9, with D tentatively TRBD2 (5 bases). Trimming cost V 5 bases and J 5 bases, with 15 bases left between them. Germline V gene sequence: CDR1 SEHNR, CDR2 FQNEAQ (reference sequence). The CDR3 sequence is 14 residues long. The CDR3 DNA reads TGTGCCAGCAGCCCACTTACTAGATGGGAGACCCAGTACTTC. Amino acid sequence: CASSPLTRWETQYF.

This clone was picked up one time. The chain recombines TRBV2 with TRBJ1-1, with 7 bases identical to TRBD1. Per the germline V gene, CDR1 is SNHLY and CDR2 is FYNNEI. This CDR3 has 14 amino acids. V was pared by 8 bases and J by 3 bases, with 9 bases of the junction left unmatched. The DNA for the CDR3 is TGTGCCAGCCGTTCCTCAGGACAGGACACTGAAGCTTTCTTT. Translated, it gives CASRSSGQDTEAFF.

The CDR3 DNA reads TGTGCCATCAGACAAGAGTGGGACAGGTCCTCCGCTGAGCAGTTCTTC. It encodes CAIRQEWDRSSAEQFF. This chain links TRBV10-3 with TRBJ2-1; 8 bases are shared with TRBD1. The germline V gene encodes CDR1 ENHRY and CDR2 SYGVKD. V lost 6 bases, J lost 9 bases, and 16 bases stayed unmatched. This CDR3 has 16 amino acids.

For the CDR3, the DNA is TGTGCCAGCAGCCAAGGGACAGGGCACACAGATACGCAGTATTTT. Protein product: CASSQGTGHTDTQYF. The rearrangement uses TRBV3-1 (or the pseudogene TRBV3-2) and TRBJ2-3; TRBD1 agrees at 8 bases. This CDR3 contains 15 residues. V lost 1 base and J lost 2; bases outside the gene matches: 2. CDR1 and CDR2 (germline): LGHDT, YNNKEL (reference sequence).

This chain uses TRBV4-2 with TRBJ2-3; 7 bases line up with TRBD2. J was trimmed by 6 bases and V by 3 bases; bases with no gene match: 9. The germline V gene has CDR1 LGHNA and CDR2 YNFKEQ. The CDR3 extends over 15 amino acids. CDR3 DNA sequence: TGTGCCAGCAGCCAGAGCTGGCTAGCGGATGATACGCAGTATTTT. Translating gives CASSQSWLADDTQYF.

The chain has TRBV10-3 and TRBJ2-1; D might be TRBD2 (6 bases). Looked up from germline, CDR1 is ENHRY and CDR2 is SYGVKD. This CDR3 region has 14 residues. Trimming took off 3 bases at V and 9 bases at J, with 15 bases between the two ends. This chain's CDR3 is CAISEPGALVEQFF. The CDR3 DNA sequence: TGTGCCATCAGTGAACCGGGAGCTCTAGTTGAGCAGTTCTTC.

This rearrangement joins TRBV11-3 to TRBJ2-1; D is unresolved. The V end lost 0 bases, the J end lost 7 bases, and 7 bases lay between the germline ends. This CDR3 has 13 amino acids. CDR1 SGHNT and CDR2 YENEEA come from the germline V gene. In nucleotides, the CDR3 is TGTGCCAGCAGCTTAGAAAGCCGGAATGAGCAGTTCTTC. It encodes CASSLESRNEQFF.

This sequence joins TRBV27 and TRBJ1-1; perhaps TRBD1 as D (5 bases). This CDR3 contains 15 residues. The germline V gene has CDR1 MNHEY and CDR2 SMNVEV (reference sequence). Trimming took off 2 bases at V and 0 bases at J, with 10 bases between the two ends. CDR3 DNA: TGTGCCAGCAGTTTAGGGGGAGGGATGAACACTGAAGCTTTCTTT. Its translation: CASSLGGGMNTEAFF.

This clone showed up just once. The V call is TRBV5-1, the J call TRBJ2-3, with TRBD2 matching over 9 bases. This CDR3 region has 15 residues. Germline CDR1 and CDR2: SGHRS and YFSETQ. V shed 7 bases and J 0 bases; nucleotides not matched to a gene: 6. CDR3 sequence: CASGLSGGSTDTQYF. The CDR3 DNA follows: TGCGCCAGCGGACTTAGCGGGGGAAGCACAGATACGCAGTATTTT.

The CDR3 nucleotides read TGTGCCAGCAGCCAAGGGAGAACTAGCGGGATTTCTGGGGAGACCCAGTACTTC. It encodes CASSQGRTSGISGETQYF. This chain connects TRBV4-2 to TRBJ2-5; 10 bases agree with TRBD2. CDR3 length equals 18 residues. Trimming took 1 base from V and 5 from J; bases not matched to a gene: 13. CDR1 LGHNA and CDR2 YNFKEQ come from the germline V gene.

The rearrangement joins TRBV30 to TRBJ2-5; 9 bases are a match to TRBD1. The CDR3 runs to 15 residues. Looked up from germline, CDR1 is GTSNPN and CDR2 is SVGIG (reference sequence). The V segment lost 1 base and the J segment 5 bases; nucleotides outside the gene matches: 8. The DNA of the CDR3 is TGTGCCTGGAGTGGGACAGGGGCGGATCCGGAGACCCAGTACTTC. Protein product: CAWSGTGADPETQYF.

V usage is TRBV6-5 and J usage is TRBJ1-2, with D perhaps matching TRBD1 (6 bases). From germline, CDR1 is MNHEY and CDR2 SVGAGI. The V gene lost 7 bases and the J gene lost 6 bases, with 15 bases spanning the gap. The CDR3 is 13 residues long. CDR3: CASNPRGTDGYTF. CDR3 DNA: TGTGCCAGCAATCCTAGGGGGACGGATGGCTACACCTTC.

The gene calls are TRBV9 and TRBJ2-4, with a tentative D call TRBD2 (6 bases). CDR1 and CDR2 from the germline V gene are SGDLS and YYNGEE. Trimming cost V 4 bases and J 0 bases, with 11 bases left between them. The CDR3 is made up of 15 amino acids. The CDR3 here is CASSIRGTAKNIQYF. The DNA for the CDR3 is TGTGCCAGCAGCATCCGGGGGACAGCCAAAAACATTCAGTACTTC.

J is TRBJ2-1 and V is TRBV11-2, with TRBD2 as a possible D gene (6 bases). Trimming shortened V by 8 bases and J by 3 bases, and 17 bases separated the two germline ends. Germline values: CDR1 SGHAT, CDR2 FQNNGV. This CDR3 has 15 amino acids. The CDR3 nucleotides read TGTGCCAGCTCATTCGGGACTCCCAGCTACAATGAGCAGTTCTTC. Translating gives CASSFGTPSYNEQFF. Looking up the rest from reference TRBV11-2 and TRBJ2-1 gives the full variable domain: EAGVAQSPRYKIIEKRQSVAFWCNPISGHATLYWYQQILGQGPKLLIQFQNNGVVDDSQLPKDRFSAERLKGVDSTLKIQPAKLEDSAVYLCASSFGTPSYNEQFFGPGTRLTVL.